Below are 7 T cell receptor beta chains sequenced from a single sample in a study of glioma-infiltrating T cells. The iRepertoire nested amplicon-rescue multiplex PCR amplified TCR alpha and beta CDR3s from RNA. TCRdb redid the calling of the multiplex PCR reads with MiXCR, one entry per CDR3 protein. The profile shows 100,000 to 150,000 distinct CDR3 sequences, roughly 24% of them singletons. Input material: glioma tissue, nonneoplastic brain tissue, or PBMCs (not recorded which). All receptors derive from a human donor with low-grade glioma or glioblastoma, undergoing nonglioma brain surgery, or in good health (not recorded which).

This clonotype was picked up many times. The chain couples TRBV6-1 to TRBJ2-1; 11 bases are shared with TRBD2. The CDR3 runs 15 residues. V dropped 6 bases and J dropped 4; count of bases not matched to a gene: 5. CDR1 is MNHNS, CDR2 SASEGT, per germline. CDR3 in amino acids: CASSSGTSGYNEQFF. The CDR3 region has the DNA TGTGCCAGCAGCTCCGGGACTAGCGGTTACAATGAGCAGTTCTTC.

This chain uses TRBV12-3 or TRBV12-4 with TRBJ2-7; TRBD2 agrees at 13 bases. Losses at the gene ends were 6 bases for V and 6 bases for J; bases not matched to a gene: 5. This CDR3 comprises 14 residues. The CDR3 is CASSRTSGGREQYF. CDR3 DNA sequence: TGTGCCAGCAGCCGGACTAGCGGGGGCCGCGAGCAGTACTTC.

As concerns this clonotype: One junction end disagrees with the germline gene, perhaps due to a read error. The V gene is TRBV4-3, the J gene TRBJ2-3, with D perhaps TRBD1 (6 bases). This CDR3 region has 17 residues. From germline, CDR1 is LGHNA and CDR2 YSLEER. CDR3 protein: CASSQVGPEQGTETQYF. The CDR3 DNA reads TGCGCCAGCAGCCAAGTAGGACCGGAACAGGGCACAGAAACGCAGTATTTT.

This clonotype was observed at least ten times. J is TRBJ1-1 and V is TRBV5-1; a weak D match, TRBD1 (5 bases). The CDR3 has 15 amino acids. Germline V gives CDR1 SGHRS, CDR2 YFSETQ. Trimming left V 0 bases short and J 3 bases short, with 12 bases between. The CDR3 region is CASSLVAGLDTEAFF. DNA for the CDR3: TGCGCCAGCAGCTTGGTGGCAGGGTTGGACACTGAAGCTTTCTTT.

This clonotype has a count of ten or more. The CDR3 DNA reads as TGTGCCAGTAGTATTGGAGATCCAGATACGCAGTATTTT. Translating it yields CASSIGDPDTQYF. The chain combines TRBV19 with TRBJ2-3; D uncertain. The CDR3 consists of 13 residues. The V gene lost 3 bases and the J gene lost 4 bases, with 8 bases spanning the gap. Germline V gene data show CDR1 as LNHDA and CDR2 as SQIVND (reference sequence).

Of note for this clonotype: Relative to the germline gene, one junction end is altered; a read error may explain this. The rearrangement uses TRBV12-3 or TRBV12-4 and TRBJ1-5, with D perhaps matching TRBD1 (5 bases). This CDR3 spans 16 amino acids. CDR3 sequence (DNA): TGTGCCAGCAGCCCCCGGGGAGAGGGGAGCAATCAGCCCCGGCATTTT. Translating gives CASSPRGEGSNQPRHF.

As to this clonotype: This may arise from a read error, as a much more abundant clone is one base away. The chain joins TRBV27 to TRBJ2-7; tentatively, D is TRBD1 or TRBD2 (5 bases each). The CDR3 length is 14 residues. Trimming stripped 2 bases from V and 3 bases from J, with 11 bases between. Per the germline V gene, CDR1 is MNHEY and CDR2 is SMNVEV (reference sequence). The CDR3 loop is CASSLPIGGYEQYF. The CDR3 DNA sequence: TGTGCCAGCAGTTTACCGATTGGGGGCTACGAGCAGTACTTC.